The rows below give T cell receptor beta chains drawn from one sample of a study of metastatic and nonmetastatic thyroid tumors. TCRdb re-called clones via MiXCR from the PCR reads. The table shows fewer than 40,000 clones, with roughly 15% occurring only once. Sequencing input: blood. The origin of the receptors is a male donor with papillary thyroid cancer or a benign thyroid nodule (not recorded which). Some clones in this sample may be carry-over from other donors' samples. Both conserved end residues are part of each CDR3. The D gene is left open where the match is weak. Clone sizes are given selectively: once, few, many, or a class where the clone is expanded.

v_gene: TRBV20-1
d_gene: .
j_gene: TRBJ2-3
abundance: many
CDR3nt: TGCAGTGCCAAAGCAACAGATACGCAGTATTTT
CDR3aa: CSAKATDTQYF

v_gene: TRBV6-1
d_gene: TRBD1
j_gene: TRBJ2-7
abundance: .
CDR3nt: TGTGCCAGCAGTGAAGGGACAGGGGGCTACGAGCAGTACTTC
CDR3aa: CASSEGTGGYEQYF

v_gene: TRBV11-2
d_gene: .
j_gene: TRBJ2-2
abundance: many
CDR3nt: TGTGCCAGCAGCCGGGGCGCCTCATTCACCGGGGAGCTGTTTTTT
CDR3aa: CASSRGASFTGELFF

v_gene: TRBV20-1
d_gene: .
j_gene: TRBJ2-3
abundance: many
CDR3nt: TGCAGTGCCACATCTTTCCTACCCGCCTCAGATACGCAGTATTTT
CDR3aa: CSATSFLPASDTQYF

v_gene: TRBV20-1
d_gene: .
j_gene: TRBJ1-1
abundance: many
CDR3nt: TGCAGTGCTGTCCGCGGGGGCACTGAAGCTTTCTTT
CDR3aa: CSAVRGGTEAFF

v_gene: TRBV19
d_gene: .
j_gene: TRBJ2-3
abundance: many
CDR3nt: TGTGCCAGTAGTATTAACCTAGTGGGAGATACGCAGTATTTT
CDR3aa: CASSINLVGDTQYF

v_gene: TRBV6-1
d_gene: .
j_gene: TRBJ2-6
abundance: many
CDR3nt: TGTGCCAGCAGTGTGACAGCATCTTACACCTACTCTGGGGCCAACGTCCTGACTTTC
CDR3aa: CASSVTASYTYSGANVLTF

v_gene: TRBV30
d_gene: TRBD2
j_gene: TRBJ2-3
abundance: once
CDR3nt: TGTGCCTGGAGTGTGGGGCTCGGCGGGGGGAGAGATACGCAGTATTTT
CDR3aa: CAWSVGLGGGRDTQYF

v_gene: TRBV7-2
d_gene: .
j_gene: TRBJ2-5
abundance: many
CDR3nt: TGTGCCAGCAGCGGCTCCGGGAATCAAGAGACCCAGTACTTC
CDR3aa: CASSGSGNQETQYF

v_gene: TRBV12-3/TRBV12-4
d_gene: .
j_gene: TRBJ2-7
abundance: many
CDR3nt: TGTGCCAGCAGTTTAGGCTTTATCCCGGAGGAGCAGTACTTC
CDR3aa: CASSLGFIPEEQYF

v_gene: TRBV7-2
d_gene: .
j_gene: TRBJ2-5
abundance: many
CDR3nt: TGTGCCAGCAGCGACCGCCTCATCCAAGAGACCCAGTACTTC
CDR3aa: CASSDRLIQETQYF

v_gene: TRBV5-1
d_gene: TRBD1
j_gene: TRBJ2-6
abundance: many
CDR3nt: TGCGCCAGCAGCTTTACAGGGGACTCTGGGGCCAACGTCCTGACTTTC
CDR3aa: CASSFTGDSGANVLTF

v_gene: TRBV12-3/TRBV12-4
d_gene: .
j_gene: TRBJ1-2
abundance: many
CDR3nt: TGTGCCAGCAGTTTAAAAAGGTTCAATGGCTACACCTTC
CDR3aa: CASSLKRFNGYTF

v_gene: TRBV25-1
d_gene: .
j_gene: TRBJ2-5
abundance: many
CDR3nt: TGTGCCAGCAGTGAATTCGGGGAGGAACAAGAGACCCAGTACTTC
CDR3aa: CASSEFGEEQETQYF

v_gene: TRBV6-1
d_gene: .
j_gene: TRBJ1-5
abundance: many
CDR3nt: TGTGCCAGCAGTGAAAACTTCTTCCAGCCCCAGCATTTT
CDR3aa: CASSENFFQPQHF

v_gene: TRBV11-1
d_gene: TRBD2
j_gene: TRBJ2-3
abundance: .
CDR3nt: TGTGCCAGCAGCTTAGTTTCGAGCGGGAGGGCCGGAGATACGCAGTATTTT
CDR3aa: CASSLVSSGRAGDTQYF

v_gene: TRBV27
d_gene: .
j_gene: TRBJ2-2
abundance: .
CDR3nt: TGTGCCAGCATTTTACGGAGAATCGTCCCCGGGGAGCTTTTTTTT
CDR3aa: CASILRRIVPGELFF

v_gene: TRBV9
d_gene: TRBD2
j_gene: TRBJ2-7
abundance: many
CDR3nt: TGTGCCAGCAGCGTAGAAGGCGGGAGCAGCTCCTACGAGCAGTACTTC
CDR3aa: CASSVEGGSSSYEQYF

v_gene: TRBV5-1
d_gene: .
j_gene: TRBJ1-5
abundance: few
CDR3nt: TGCGCCAACAGCTTAGGCCCCCGGGCAGCGGGGCATCAGCCCCAGCATTTT
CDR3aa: CANSLGPRAAGHQPQHF

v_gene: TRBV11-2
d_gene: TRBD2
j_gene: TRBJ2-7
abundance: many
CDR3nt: TGTGCCAGCAGCCCTCTCCTAGCGGGAGGGCCCTACGAGCAGTACTTC
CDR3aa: CASSPLLAGGPYEQYF

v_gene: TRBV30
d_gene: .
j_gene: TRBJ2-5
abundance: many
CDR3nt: TGTGCCTGGAGTCGATACGGGCTCCGGGGGGAGACCCAGTACTTC
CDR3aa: CAWSRYGLRGETQYF

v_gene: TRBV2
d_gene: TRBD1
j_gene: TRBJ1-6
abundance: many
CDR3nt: TGTGCCAGCAAAGGGGAACAGGGGGTCAAGCCCCTCCACTTT
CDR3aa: CASKGEQGVKPLHF

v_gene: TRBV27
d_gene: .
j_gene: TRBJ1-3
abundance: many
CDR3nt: TGTGCCAGCAGGGCGGCAGGGGTTAGAAACACCATATATTTT
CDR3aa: CASRAAGVRNTIYF

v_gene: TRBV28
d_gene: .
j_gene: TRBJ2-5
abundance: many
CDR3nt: TGTGCCAGCAGTTTTGGGGAGACCCAGTACTTC
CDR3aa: CASSFGETQYF

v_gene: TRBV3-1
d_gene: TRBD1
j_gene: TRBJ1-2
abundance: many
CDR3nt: TGTGCCAGCAGCCCGGGACAGGGGTATGGCTACACCTTC
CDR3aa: CASSPGQGYGYTF

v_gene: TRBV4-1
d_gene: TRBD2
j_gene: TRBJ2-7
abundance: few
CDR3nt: TGCGCCAGCAGCCAAGCGGACCTAGGTAGCGGGAGAAACGAGCAGTACTTC
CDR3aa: CASSQADLGSGRNEQYF

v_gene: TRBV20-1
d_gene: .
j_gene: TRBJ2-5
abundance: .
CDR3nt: TGCAGTGCTAGGCCGATAATTTACCAGTACTTC
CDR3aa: CSARPIIYQYF

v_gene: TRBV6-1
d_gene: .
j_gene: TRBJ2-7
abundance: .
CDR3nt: TGTGCCAGTAGCACAGGTTACCACGAGCATTACTTC
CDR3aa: CASSTGYHEHYF

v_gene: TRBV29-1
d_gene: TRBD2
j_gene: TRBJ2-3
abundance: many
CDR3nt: TGCAGCGTTGATCTAGCGGGAGCCGATACGCAGTATTTT
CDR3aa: CSVDLAGADTQYF

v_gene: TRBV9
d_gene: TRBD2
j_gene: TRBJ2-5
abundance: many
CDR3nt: TGTGCCAGCAGCGTAGGGACTAGCGGAGCGGGGGAGACCCAGTACTTC
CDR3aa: CASSVGTSGAGETQYF

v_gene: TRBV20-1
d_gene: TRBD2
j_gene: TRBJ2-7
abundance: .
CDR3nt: TGCAGTGCTAGAGAGGGTAGCGGGAGCTCCTACGAGCAGTACTTC
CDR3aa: CSAREGSGSSYEQYF

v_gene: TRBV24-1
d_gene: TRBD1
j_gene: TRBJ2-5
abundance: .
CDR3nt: TGTGCCACCAGTGATGGGACAGTCCAAGAGACCCAGTACTTC
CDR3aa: CATSDGTVQETQYF

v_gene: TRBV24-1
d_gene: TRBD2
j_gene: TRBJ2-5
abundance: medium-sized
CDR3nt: TGTGCCACCAGCACGGGACTAGCGGGAGTGGAGACCCAGTACTTC
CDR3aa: CATSTGLAGVETQYF

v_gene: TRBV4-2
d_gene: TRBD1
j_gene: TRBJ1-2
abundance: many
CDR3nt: TGTGCCAGCAGCGAACAGGGGGCCTATGGCTACACCTTC
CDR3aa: CASSEQGAYGYTF

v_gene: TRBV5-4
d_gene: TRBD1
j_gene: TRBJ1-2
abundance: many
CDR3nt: TGTGCCAGCACGGCCGGGACAGGAAACTATGGCTACACCTTC
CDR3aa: CASTAGTGNYGYTF

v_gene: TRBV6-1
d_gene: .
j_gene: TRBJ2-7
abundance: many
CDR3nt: TGTGCCAGCGGAATACAGGTGGGCTACGAGCAGTACTTC
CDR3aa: CASGIQVGYEQYF

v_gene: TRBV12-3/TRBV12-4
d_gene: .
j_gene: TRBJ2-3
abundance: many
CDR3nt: TGTGCCAGCAGTGTCAGGGGAGCCAGCACAGATACGCAGTATTTT
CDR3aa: CASSVRGASTDTQYF

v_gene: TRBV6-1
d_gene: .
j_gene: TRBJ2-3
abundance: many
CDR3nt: TGTGCCAGCAGTGTCGGAGACGGATACACAGATACGCAGTATTTT
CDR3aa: CASSVGDGYTDTQYF

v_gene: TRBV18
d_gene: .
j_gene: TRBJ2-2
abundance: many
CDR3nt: TGTGCCAGCTCCATCCCAGGAGGAGCCGGGGAGCTGTTTTTT
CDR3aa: CASSIPGGAGELFF

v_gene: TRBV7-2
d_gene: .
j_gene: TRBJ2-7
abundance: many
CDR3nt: TGTGCCAGCAGCTTACGTCGTAGGGTCTCCTACGAGCAGTACTTC
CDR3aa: CASSLRRRVSYEQYF

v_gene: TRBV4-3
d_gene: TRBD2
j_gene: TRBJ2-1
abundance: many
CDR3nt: TGCGCCAGCAGCCAGGCTACTAGCGGGGGGCAGTTCTTC
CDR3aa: CASSQATSGGQFF